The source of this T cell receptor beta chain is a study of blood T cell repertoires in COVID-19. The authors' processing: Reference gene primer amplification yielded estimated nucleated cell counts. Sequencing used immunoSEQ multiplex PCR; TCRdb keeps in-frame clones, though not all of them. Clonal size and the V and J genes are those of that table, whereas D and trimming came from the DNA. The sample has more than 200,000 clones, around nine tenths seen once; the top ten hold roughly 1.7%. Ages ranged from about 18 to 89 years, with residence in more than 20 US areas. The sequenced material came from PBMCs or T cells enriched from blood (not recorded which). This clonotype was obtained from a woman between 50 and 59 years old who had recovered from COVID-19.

CDR3 sequence: CASSLLPGQGGYGYTF. DNA of the CDR3: TGTGCCAGCAGCTTGTTGCCGGGACAGGGGGGCTATGGCTACACCTTC. V gene TRBV7-2 combines with J gene TRBJ1-2, with TRBD1 matching over 11 bases. J gave up 4 bases and V 3 bases, and 7 bases lay outside the gene matches. Germline loops: CDR1 SGHTA, CDR2 FQGNSA. The CDR3 is made up of 16 amino acids.